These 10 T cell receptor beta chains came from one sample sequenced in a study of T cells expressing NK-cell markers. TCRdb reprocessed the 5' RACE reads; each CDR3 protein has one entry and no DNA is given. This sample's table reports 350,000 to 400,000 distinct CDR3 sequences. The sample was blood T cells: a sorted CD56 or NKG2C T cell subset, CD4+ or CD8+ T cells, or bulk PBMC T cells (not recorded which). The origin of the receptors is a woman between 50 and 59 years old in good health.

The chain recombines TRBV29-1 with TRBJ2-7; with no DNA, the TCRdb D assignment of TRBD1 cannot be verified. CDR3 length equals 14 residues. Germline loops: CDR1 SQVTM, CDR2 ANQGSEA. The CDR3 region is CSTGPSGQGSEQYF.

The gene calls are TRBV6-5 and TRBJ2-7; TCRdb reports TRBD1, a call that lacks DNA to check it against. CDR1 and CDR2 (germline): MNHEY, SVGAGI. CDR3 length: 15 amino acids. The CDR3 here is CASSWGAGGAYEQYF.

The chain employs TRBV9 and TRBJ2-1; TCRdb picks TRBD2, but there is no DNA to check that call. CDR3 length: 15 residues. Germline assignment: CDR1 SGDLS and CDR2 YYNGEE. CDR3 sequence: CASSVESGTYNEQFF.

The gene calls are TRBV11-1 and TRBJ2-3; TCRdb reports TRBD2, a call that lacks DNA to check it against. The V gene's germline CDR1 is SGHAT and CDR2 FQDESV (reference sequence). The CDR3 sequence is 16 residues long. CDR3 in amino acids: CASSPFTSGGTDTQYF.

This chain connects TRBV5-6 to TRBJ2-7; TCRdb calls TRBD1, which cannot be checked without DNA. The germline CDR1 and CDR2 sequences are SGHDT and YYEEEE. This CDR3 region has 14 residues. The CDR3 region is CASSLKALAYEQYF.

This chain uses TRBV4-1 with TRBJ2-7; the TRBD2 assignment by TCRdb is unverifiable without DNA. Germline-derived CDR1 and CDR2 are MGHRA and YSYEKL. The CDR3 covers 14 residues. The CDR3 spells CASSPPRGHYEQYF.

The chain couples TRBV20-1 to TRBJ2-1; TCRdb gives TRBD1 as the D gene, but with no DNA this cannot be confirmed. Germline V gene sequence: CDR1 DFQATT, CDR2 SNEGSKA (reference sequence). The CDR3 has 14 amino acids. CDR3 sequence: CSAGGVRSYNEQFF.

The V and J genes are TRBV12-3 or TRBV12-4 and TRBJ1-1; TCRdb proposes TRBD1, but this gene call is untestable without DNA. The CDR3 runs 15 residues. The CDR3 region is CASTSGPRGNTEAFF.

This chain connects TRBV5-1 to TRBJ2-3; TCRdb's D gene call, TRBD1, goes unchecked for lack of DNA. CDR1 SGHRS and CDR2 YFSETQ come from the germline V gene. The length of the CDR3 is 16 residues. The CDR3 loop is CASSLDPTGQGDTQYF.

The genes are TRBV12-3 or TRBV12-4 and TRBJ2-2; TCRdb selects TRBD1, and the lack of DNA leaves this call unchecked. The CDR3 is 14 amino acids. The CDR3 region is CASSPRSGTGELFF.